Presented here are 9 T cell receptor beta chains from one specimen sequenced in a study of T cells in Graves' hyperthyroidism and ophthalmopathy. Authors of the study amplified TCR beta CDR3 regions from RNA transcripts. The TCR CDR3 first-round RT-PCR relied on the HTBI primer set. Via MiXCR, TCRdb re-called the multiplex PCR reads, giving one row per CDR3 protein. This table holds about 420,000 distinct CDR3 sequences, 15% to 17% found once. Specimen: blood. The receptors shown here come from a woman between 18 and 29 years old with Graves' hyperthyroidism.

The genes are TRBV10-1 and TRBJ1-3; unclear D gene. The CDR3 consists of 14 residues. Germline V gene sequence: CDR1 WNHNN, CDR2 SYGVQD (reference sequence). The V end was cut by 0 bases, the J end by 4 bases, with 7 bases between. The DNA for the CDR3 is TGCGCCAGCAGTGAGTCGATTCTGGGAAACACCATATATTTT. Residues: CASSESILGNTIYF.

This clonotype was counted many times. The CDR3 sequence: CASSYSRVVVYEQYF. In nucleotides, the CDR3 is TGTGCCAGCAGTTACTCAAGAGTAGTCGTATACGAGCAGTACTTC. V and J are TRBV6-2 or TRBV6-3 and TRBJ2-7; D remains unclear. CDR1 and CDR2 from the germline V gene are MNHEY and SVGEGT. The germline V and J ends were trimmed by 0 bases and 4 bases, with 13 bases remaining between them. CDR3 size: 15 residues.

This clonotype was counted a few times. CDR3 sequence (DNA): TGTGCCAGCAGCCGTACAGGGGGTGTAAGCACAGATACGCAGTATTTT. This encodes CASSRTGGVSTDTQYF. J is TRBJ2-3 and V is TRBV11-2, with TRBD1 matching 8 bases. V lost 5 bases to trimming and J lost 0 bases; unmatched junction nucleotides: 7. This CDR3 has 16 amino acids. Germline assignment: CDR1 SGHAT and CDR2 FQNNGV.

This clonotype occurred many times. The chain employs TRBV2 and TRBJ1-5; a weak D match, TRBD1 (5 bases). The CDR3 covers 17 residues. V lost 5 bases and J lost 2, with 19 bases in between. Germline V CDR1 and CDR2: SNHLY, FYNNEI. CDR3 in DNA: TGTGCCAGCAGTCTAAGATTACCCCGGGACGGCAATCAGCCCCAGCATTTT. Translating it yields CASSLRLPRDGNQPQHF.

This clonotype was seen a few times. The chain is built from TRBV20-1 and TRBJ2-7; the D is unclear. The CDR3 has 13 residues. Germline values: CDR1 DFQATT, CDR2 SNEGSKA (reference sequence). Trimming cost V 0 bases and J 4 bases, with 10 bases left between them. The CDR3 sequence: CSARESARYEQYF. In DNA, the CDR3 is TGCAGTGCTAGAGAATCGGCGAGATACGAGCAGTACTTC.

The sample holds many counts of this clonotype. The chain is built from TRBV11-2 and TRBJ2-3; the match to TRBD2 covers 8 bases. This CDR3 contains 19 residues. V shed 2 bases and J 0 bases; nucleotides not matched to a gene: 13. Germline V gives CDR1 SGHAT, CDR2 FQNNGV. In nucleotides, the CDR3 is TGTGCCAGCAGCTTACGCCCCGCACCCGTAGCGGGGAGCACAGATACGCAGTATTTT. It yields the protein CASSLRPAPVAGSTDTQYF.

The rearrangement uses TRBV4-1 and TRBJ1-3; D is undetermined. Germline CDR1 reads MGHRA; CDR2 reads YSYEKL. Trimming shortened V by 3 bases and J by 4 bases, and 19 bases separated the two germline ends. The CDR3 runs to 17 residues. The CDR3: CASSHTLRASSGNTIYF. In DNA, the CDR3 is TGCGCCAGCAGCCATACTCTCAGAGCATCGTCGGGAAACACCATATATTTT.

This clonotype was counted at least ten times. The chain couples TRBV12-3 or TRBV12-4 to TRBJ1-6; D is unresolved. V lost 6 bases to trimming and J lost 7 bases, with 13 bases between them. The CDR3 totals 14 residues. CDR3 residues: CASSSRGSNSPLHF. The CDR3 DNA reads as TGTGCCAGCAGCTCACGTGGCTCCAATTCACCCCTCCACTTT.

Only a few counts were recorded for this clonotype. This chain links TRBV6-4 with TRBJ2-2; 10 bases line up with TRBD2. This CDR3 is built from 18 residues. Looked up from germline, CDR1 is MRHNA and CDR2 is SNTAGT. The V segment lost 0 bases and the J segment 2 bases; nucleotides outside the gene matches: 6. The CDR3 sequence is CASSDSSGTSENTGELFF. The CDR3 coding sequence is TGTGCCAGCAGTGACTCTTCCGGGACTAGCGAAAACACCGGGGAGCTGTTTTTT.